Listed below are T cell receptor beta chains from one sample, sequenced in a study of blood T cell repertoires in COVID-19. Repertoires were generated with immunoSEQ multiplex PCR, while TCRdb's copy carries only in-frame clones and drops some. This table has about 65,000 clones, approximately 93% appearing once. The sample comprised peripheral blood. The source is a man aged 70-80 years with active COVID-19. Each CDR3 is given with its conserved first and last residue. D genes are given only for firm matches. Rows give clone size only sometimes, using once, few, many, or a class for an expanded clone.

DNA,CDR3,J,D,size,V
TGTGCCAGCAGTGGCCCTAGCGGAGCGGCGGGGGAGACCCAGTACTTC,CASSGPSGAAGETQYF,TRBJ2-5,TRBD2,once,TRBV2
TGTGCCACCAGCAGGACCAACAGGGGGGAGACCCAGTACTTC,CATSRTNRGETQYF,TRBJ2-5,TRBD1,-,TRBV15
TGCAGCGCAGGCACGGGGACATATTGGACTGAAGCTTTCTTT,CSAGTGTYWTEAFF,TRBJ1-1,-,-,TRBV29-1
TGTGCCAGCAGCCTTGGGTTCACGGGGAACACTGAAGCTTTCTTT,CASSLGFTGNTEAFF,TRBJ1-1,-,-,TRBV3-1/TRBV3-2
TGTGCCAGCACCCCTCGGGTAGCGGGGGAAGATACGCAGTATTTT,CASTPRVAGEDTQYF,TRBJ2-3,TRBD2,-,TRBV7-2
TGTGCCAGCAGCGCGGGACAGGGGGCTCTAACAGAGACCCAGTACTTC,CASSAGQGALTETQYF,TRBJ2-5,TRBD1,-,TRBV11-3
TGTGCCAGTAGTATAGGCCGACTAGCACCAGATACGCAGTATTTT,CASSIGRLAPDTQYF,TRBJ2-3,TRBD2,-,TRBV19
TGTGCCAGCAGCTTTGGACAGACGAACACCGGGGAGCTGTTTTTT,CASSFGQTNTGELFF,TRBJ2-2,-,-,TRBV7-3
TGTGCCAGCAGTTCGCGGGGGTACTCTGGGGCCAACGTCCTGACTTTC,CASSSRGYSGANVLTF,TRBJ2-6,TRBD2,-,TRBV28
TGTGCCAGCAGCTTAGATACCAGGGGTTCGGGCTACACCTTC,CASSLDTRGSGYTF,TRBJ1-2,-,-,TRBV11-3
TGTGCCAGCAGCTTAGAGGGAGGTGAAGCTTTCTTT,CASSLEGGEAFF,TRBJ1-1,-,-,TRBV7-8
TGCGCCAGCAGCCAAGCCTTCCCGACATTTACTGAGCAGTTCTTC,CASSQAFPTFTEQFF,TRBJ2-1,-,-,TRBV4-1
TGTGCCAGCAGCCGGGGAACCTACGAGCAGTACTTC,CASSRGTYEQYF,TRBJ2-7,-,-,TRBV27
TGTGCCAGCAGTTACTCTCCGGGTATGAACACTGAAGCTTTCTTT,CASSYSPGMNTEAFF,TRBJ1-1,-,once,TRBV6-5
TGTGCCAGCCATGAGGGGGACACCGGGGAGCTGTTTTTT,CASHEGDTGELFF,TRBJ2-2,-,-,TRBV2
TGTGCCAGTAGTAGCGGGGGACAACTTAATGAAAAACTGTTTTTT,CASSSGGQLNEKLFF,TRBJ1-4,-,once,TRBV19
TGTGCCAGCACCCCCTCTTTCAGGGGCAGCACTGAAGCTTTCTTT,CASTPSFRGSTEAFF,TRBJ1-1,-,-,TRBV6-6
TGCGCCAGCAGCCAACCATTCGACAGGGAGGCTGGAAACACCATATATTTT,CASSQPFDREAGNTIYF,TRBJ1-3,TRBD1,many,TRBV4-1
TGTGCCAGCAAAGGACTAGCGGGGGGTATTGCCGGGGAGCTGTTTTTT,CASKGLAGGIAGELFF,TRBJ2-2,TRBD2,-,TRBV3-1/TRBV3-2
TGTGCCAGCAGCCAAGATTTGTCAGTTCGACAGGTATACGGCTACACCTTC,CASSQDLSVRQVYGYTF,TRBJ1-2,-,-,TRBV3-1/TRBV3-2
TGCGCCAGCAGCCAATTCATCACAGATACGCAGTATTTT,CASSQFITDTQYF,TRBJ2-3,-,-,TRBV4-3
TGTGCCAGCAGCTTAGCTGGGTCAGCGTCGCAAGAGACCCAGTACTTC,CASSLAGSASQETQYF,TRBJ2-5,-,once,TRBV7-6
TGCAGTGCTACTGAGGGGGGGCTCTACGAGCAGTACTTC,CSATEGGLYEQYF,TRBJ2-7,-,-,TRBV20-1
TGCAGTGCGCCACAGGGGAACGAGCAGTACTTC,CSAPQGNEQYF,TRBJ2-7,TRBD1,-,TRBV20-1
TGTGCCCTCCCAGGGCTTTCACCCCTCCACTTT,CALPGLSPLHF,TRBJ1-6,-,-,TRBV19
TGTGCCAGCAGTCACAGGGTCACCTATAATTCACCCCTCCACTTT,CASSHRVTYNSPLHF,TRBJ1-6,-,-,TRBV5-6
TGCGCCAGCAGCTTTCAGGACATCGGGGAGCTGTTTTTT,CASSFQDIGELFF,TRBJ2-2,-,-,TRBV5-1
TGTGCCAGCAGCGCGAGCGTGGGTTTAACTAATGAAAAACTGTTTTTT,CASSASVGLTNEKLFF,TRBJ1-4,-,-,TRBV9
TGCGCCAGCAGCTCGGGGACCGGGACAGATTATGGCTACACCTTC,CASSSGTGTDYGYTF,TRBJ1-2,TRBD1,-,TRBV5-1
TGCAGCGTTCGACCTGGGGCGGGGGAGCTGTTTTTT,CSVRPGAGELFF,TRBJ2-2,-,-,TRBV29-1